The 6 T cell receptor beta chains presented below share a single source sample, sequenced in a study of regulatory T cells in long-lasting Graves disease. Relying on iRepertoire HTBI primers and Arm-PCR of CDR3 regions, the team built TCR beta libraries. Using its own MiXCR run on the multiplex PCR reads, TCRdb lists one record per CDR3 protein. The sample lists 400,000 to 500,000 distinct CDR3 sequences; 20% to 25% were seen once. Time point defined: persistent/refractory GD, antithyroid drugs over 5 years with positive TRAb. Extracted RNA from PBMCs served as the source of the TCR library. The source material was peripheral blood mononuclear cells (PBMCs), sampled when the disease was refractory, from a patient treated with antithyroid drugs. These receptors were taken from a female donor with Graves disease.

The gene calls are TRBV27 and TRBJ2-7; 8 bases align to TRBD2. Trimming removed 3 bases from V and 3 bases from J; junction bases left unmatched: 10. The CDR3 sequence is 16 residues long. Germline values: CDR1 MNHEY, CDR2 SMNVEV (reference sequence). This CDR3 is CASSFSLSGSIYEQYF. CDR3 coding DNA: TGTGCCAGCAGTTTCTCCCTCAGCGGGAGTATCTACGAGCAGTACTTC.

The sample holds many counts of this clonotype. J is TRBJ2-7 and V is TRBV28, with D maybe TRBD1 (6 bases). Trimming shortened V by 5 bases and J by 5 bases, and 16 bases separated the two germline ends. The CDR3 is 14 residues long. Germline V gene sequence: CDR1 MDHEN, CDR2 SYDVKM. The CDR3 nucleotides are TGTGCCAGCAGTACCCGACAGGCCAGACACGAGCAGTACTTC. It specifies CASSTRQARHEQYF.

There are many counts of this clonotype. V gene TRBV2 combines with J gene TRBJ2-5; 12 nucleotides align to TRBD2. Per the germline V gene, CDR1 is SNHLY and CDR2 is FYNNEI. This CDR3 is built from 17 residues. V shed 2 bases and J 5 bases; nucleotides not matched to a gene: 9. The CDR3 DNA is TGTGCCAGCAGTGAACTACTAGCGGGAGGCCTCGGGGAGACCCAGTACTTC. Protein product: CASSELLAGGLGETQYF.

In this sample, this clonotype turned up many times. V and J are TRBV12-3 or TRBV12-4 and TRBJ2-5; D possibly corresponds to TRBD1 (5 bases). The CDR3 consists of 13 residues. V lost 2 bases, J lost 5 bases, and 9 bases lay in between. The CDR3 DNA reads as TGTGCCAGCAGTTTATCCCCAGGGGAGACCCAGTACTTC. Translation gives CASSLSPGETQYF.

This chain connects TRBV28 to TRBJ2-1; D unclear. In germline, CDR1 is MDHEN, CDR2 SYDVKM. The CDR3 has 12 residues. For the CDR3, the DNA is TGTGGCGGCAGCAGCATCTACAATGAGCAGTTCTTC. Translation: CGGSSIYNEQFF.

This clonotype appeared many times. The chain couples TRBV27 to TRBJ1-1; possible D gene TRBD1, 6 bases. The ends were cut back, 5 bases at V and 1 base at J, with 17 bases in the middle. This CDR3 region has 16 residues. The V gene's germline CDR1 is MNHEY and CDR2 SMNVEV (reference sequence). The CDR3 protein is CASSPIDRTTNTEAFF. In nucleotides, the CDR3 is TGTGCCAGCAGTCCGATTGACAGGACCACGAACACTGAAGCTTTCTTT.